This T cell receptor beta chain was recorded in a study of blood T cells in healthy people across ages. It was with a sample-barcoded 5' primer and a J-beta primer mix that a second PCR of about 6 to 11 cycles was run. TCRdb fed the 5' RACE reads into MiXCR, producing one record per CDR3 protein. The profile covers hundreds of thousands of distinct CDR3 sequences, with 44% appearing a single time and roughly a fifth taken by the ten largest. For every donor, a draw yielded 9.5 to 10 milliliters of peripheral blood. This clonotype has only one observation. Source material: blood. The source of this sequence is a man in his 60s in good health.

CDR3 region: CASSPPPGGIIVETEAFF. The CDR3 DNA sequence: TGTGCCAGCAGCCCCCCGCCAGGTGGAATAATTGTTGAAACTGAAGCTTTCTTT. J is TRBJ1-1 and V is TRBV7-8; D call uncertain. Looked up from germline, CDR1 is SGHVS and CDR2 is FQNEAQ. There are 18 residues in the CDR3. The V gene lost 5 bases and the J gene lost 5 bases, with 27 bases spanning the gap.